These 3 T cell receptor beta chains came from one sample sequenced in a study of human T cells and chemical hapten exposure. TCRdb used MiXCR to reprocess the RACE reads, holding one entry per CDR3 protein. The table lists roughly 120,000 distinct CDR3 sequences, about 9% of them singletons. Described time point: healthy volunteer bleed at 2 weeks. The total RNA was obtained from whole blood that was not fractionated. The sequenced sample was whole blood. These receptors were obtained from a male donor in good health. Some clones in this sample may be carry-over from other donors' samples.

This chain uses TRBV27 with TRBJ2-1, with D tentatively TRBD1 (5 bases). This CDR3 spans 15 amino acids. Germline values: CDR1 MNHEY, CDR2 SMNVEV (reference sequence). Trimming removed 1 base at V and 4 bases at J, with 11 bases between. The CDR3 nucleotides read TGTGCCAGCAGTTTATTAGGGGCAGTTTACAATGAGCAGTTCTTC. Protein sequence: CASSLLGAVYNEQFF.

J is TRBJ1-5 and V is TRBV2; the match to TRBD1 covers 9 bases. V lost 5 bases, J lost 0 bases, and 5 bases stayed unmatched. The CDR3 totals 16 residues. Germline assignment: CDR1 SNHLY and CDR2 FYNNEI. DNA of the CDR3: TGTGCCAGCAGTAAGAGGGACAGGGATAGCAATCAGCCCCAGCATTTT. Its translation: CASSKRDRDSNQPQHF.

This clonotype was detected ten times or more. This chain links TRBV30 with TRBJ2-1, with D possibly TRBD2 on 6 matching bases. The V gene's germline CDR1 is GTSNPN and CDR2 SVGIG (reference sequence). The CDR3 extends over 13 amino acids. Between the trimmed V and J ends, which lost 3 bases and 5 bases, there was a span of 11 bases. CDR3 protein: CAWSPGGNNEQFF. In DNA form, the CDR3 reads TGTGCCTGGAGCCCCGGGGGTAACAATGAGCAGTTCTTC.